The 7 T cell receptor beta chains in this list originate from one sample, sequenced in a study of T cells after yellow fever vaccination. TCRdb re-called the 5' RACE reads with MiXCR, one entry per CDR3 protein. The table has approximately 120,000 distinct CDR3 sequences, 13% to 15% seen once; the top ten hold 40% to 45%. The sample here was CD8+ T cells sorted from PBMCs, taken 5 days after the yellow fever booster vaccination. These receptors originate from a man younger than 35 who received the YFV17D yellow fever vaccine.

The V call is TRBV4-2, the J call TRBJ2-3, with a possible D match to TRBD1 (6 bases). Trimming left V 0 bases short and J 1 base short, with 17 bases between. The CDR3 spans 18 residues. Germline-derived CDR1 and CDR2 are LGHNA and YNFKEQ. The CDR3 loop is CASSQDKWTVEGTDTQYF. The CDR3 DNA is TGTGCCAGCAGCCAAGATAAATGGACAGTTGAAGGCACAGATACGCAGTATTTT.

This sequence joins TRBV20-1 and TRBJ2-5; either TRBD1 or TRBD2 may fit D (5 bases each). Germline V gene lookup returns CDR1 DFQATT and CDR2 SNEGSKA (reference sequence). V was cut by 5 bases and J by 1 base, with 14 bases left in between. The CDR3 extends over 14 amino acids. CDR3 sequence reads: CSAARDGPQETQYF. The CDR3 region has the DNA TGCAGTGCTGCACGGGACGGCCCCCAAGAGACCCAGTACTTC.

The V gene is TRBV29-1, the J gene TRBJ1-6, with TRBD1 identical over 7 bases. The CDR3 covers 13 residues. Germline CDR1 SQVTM, CDR2 ANQGSEA. The trim removed 6 bases at V and 9 bases at J, leaving 8 bases unmatched. The CDR3, as DNA: TGCAGCGTCCAAGACAGGGAGAGTTCACCCCTCCACTTT. Protein sequence: CSVQDRESSPLHF.

This clonotype turned up a few times. The CDR3 coding sequence is TGTGCCAGTGGTGGGGTGCCCTACGAGCAGTACGTC. Translating it yields CASGGVPYEQYV. V and J are TRBV6-6 and TRBJ2-7; D uncertain. The CDR3 extends over 12 amino acids. Germline CDR1 is MNHNY and CDR2 is SVGAGI (reference sequence). Trimming cost V 9 bases and J 2 bases, with 11 bases left between them.

A few counts support this clonotype. V usage is TRBV4-1 and J usage is TRBJ2-3, with 7 bases fitting TRBD2. The CDR3 runs to 16 residues. Germline assignment: CDR1 MGHRA and CDR2 YSYEKL. Trimming cost V 0 bases and J 2 bases; bases outside gene matches: 5. Here the CDR3 reads CASSQDLGGITDTQYF. The CDR3 DNA reads TGCGCCAGCAGCCAAGATTTGGGGGGGATCACAGATACGCAGTATTTT.

This clonotype was counted only a few times. The chain carries TRBV15 and TRBJ2-4, with a possible D match to TRBD2 (5 bases). The CDR3 is 14 residues long. V lost 0 bases, J lost 6 bases, and 9 bases lay in between. Germline lookup yields CDR1 LNHNV and CDR2 YYDKDF (reference sequence). The CDR3 nucleotides are TGTGCCACCAGCAGAGAGCGGGCGCGAAACATTCAGTACTTC. Protein product: CATSRERARNIQYF.

This clonotype has just a few counts. The chain links TRBV12-3 or TRBV12-4 to TRBJ2-1; D is ambiguous. With 6 bases removed from V and 8 bases from J, the gap between germline ends came to 11 bases. The CDR3 is made up of 12 amino acids. CDR3 DNA sequence: TGTGCCAGCAGGTCCCTCCTTGATGAGCAGTTCTTC. Translating it yields CASRSLLDEQFF.